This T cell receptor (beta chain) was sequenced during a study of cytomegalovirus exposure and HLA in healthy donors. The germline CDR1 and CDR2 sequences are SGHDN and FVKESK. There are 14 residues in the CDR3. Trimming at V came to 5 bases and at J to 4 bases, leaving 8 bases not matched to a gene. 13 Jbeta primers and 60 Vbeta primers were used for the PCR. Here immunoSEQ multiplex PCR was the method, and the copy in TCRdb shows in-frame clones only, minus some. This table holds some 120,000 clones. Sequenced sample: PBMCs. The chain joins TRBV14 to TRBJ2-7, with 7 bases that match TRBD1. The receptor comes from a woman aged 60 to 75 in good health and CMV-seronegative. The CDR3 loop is CASSIDRVLYEQYF. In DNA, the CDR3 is TGTGCCAGCAGCATTGACAGGGTGTTGTACGAGCAGTACTTC. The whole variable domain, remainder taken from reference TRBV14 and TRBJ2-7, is EAGVTQFPSHSVIEKGQTVTLRCDPISGHDNLYWYRRVMGKEIKFLLHFVKESKQDESGMPNNRFLAERTGGTYSTLKVQPAELEDSGVYFCASSIDRVLYEQYFGPGTRLTVT.